These 27 T cell receptor beta chains were sequenced from one sample in a study of identical twins. From the 5' RACE reads, TCRdb called clonotypes with MiXCR, one entry per CDR3 protein. The data hold about 530,000 distinct CDR3 sequences, with approximately 16% observed a single time. These same records also appear under a second study, on yellow fever vaccine responses in identical twins.

Sequencing used CD4+ T cells sorted from blood. The receptors derive from a woman under 30 in good health.

The gene calls are TRBV7-9 and TRBJ1-2, with 7 bases identical to TRBD1. CDR1 SEHNR and CDR2 FQNEAQ come from the germline V gene (reference sequence). The ends lost 5 bases at V and 7 bases at J; junction bases unmatched: 10. The CDR3 sequence is 14 residues long. CDR3 residues: CASSPGQNLGGYTF. CDR3 coding DNA: TGTGCCAGCAGCCCGGGACAGAACCTTGGTGGCTACACCTTC.

This chain links TRBV7-2 with TRBJ1-2, with D unresolved. CDR1 is SGHTA, CDR2 FQGNSA, per germline. The CDR3 spans 11 residues. V shed 1 base and J shed 7 bases, with 4 bases lying between them. Here the CDR3 reads CASSLDVGYTF. The CDR3 DNA follows: TGTGCCAGCAGCTTAGACGTTGGCTACACCTTC.

This clonotype was observed many times. The V gene is TRBV12-3 or TRBV12-4, the J gene TRBJ2-7; 11 nucleotides agree with TRBD1. The CDR3 is 15 residues long. With 5 bases clipped from V and 5 bases from J, the junction kept 8 bases outside the gene matches. This CDR3 reads CASSPRGQGANEQYV. The CDR3 DNA sequence: TGTGCCAGCAGTCCTCGAGGACAGGGGGCCAACGAGCAGTACGTC.

This clonotype was seen a few times. The rearrangement joins TRBV12-3 or TRBV12-4 to TRBJ1-5; TRBD1 matches 7 bases. CDR3 length: 13 residues. V shed 6 bases and J 5 bases; nucleotides not matched to a gene: 4. CDR3 DNA: TGTGCCAGCAGAGGGACAGAGGATCAGCCCCAGCATTTT. Protein sequence: CASRGTEDQPQHF.

This clonotype has a handful of counts. The V call is TRBV27, the J call TRBJ1-5; D might be TRBD1 (6 bases). V was pared by 5 bases and J by 0 bases, with 11 bases between. Per the germline V gene, CDR1 is MNHEY and CDR2 is SMNVEV (reference sequence). The CDR3 loop spans 15 amino acids. In DNA form, the CDR3 reads TGTGCCAGCAGTACCCGACAGGCTAGCAATCAGCCCCAGCATTTT. Residues: CASSTRQASNQPQHF.

There are many counts of this clonotype. J is TRBJ2-4 and V is TRBV5-1, with D tentatively TRBD2 (5 bases). Trimming pared 0 bases from V and 2 bases from J, leaving 6 bases between. The germline gives CDR1 SGHRS, CDR2 YFSETQ. This CDR3 has 14 amino acids. CDR3: CASSLAGTKNIQYF. CDR3 nucleotide sequence: TGCGCCAGCAGCTTGGCCGGGACCAAAAACATTCAGTACTTC.

A few counts support this clonotype. The chain couples TRBV6-1 to TRBJ1-5; maybe TRBD1 (5 bases). V was cut by 6 bases and J by 0 bases, with 9 bases left in between. Germline lookup yields CDR1 MNHNS and CDR2 SASEGT. This CDR3 contains 14 residues. Here the CDR3 DNA reads TGTGCCAGCAGGACAGAGTCTAGCAATCAGCCCCAGCATTTT. Translation: CASRTESSNQPQHF.

This clonotype was picked up many times. This chain connects TRBV6-1 to TRBJ2-3, with 9 bases that match TRBD2. CDR1 is MNHNS and CDR2 is SASEGT in the germline V gene. The CDR3 spans 16 residues. The V gene end was trimmed by 5 bases and the J gene end by 0 bases; junction bases not matched to a gene: 6. This CDR3 is CASSLRGGASTDTQYF. CDR3 coding DNA: TGTGCCAGCAGTCTGCGGGGGGGTGCTAGCACAGATACGCAGTATTTT.

This clonotype was found a few times. The gene calls are TRBV29-1 and TRBJ2-1; possible D gene TRBD2, 5 bases. Per the germline V gene, CDR1 is SQVTM and CDR2 is ANQGSEA. CDR3 length: 13 residues. The DNA of the CDR3 is TGCACCCTCTCAAAGGGAGTTTACAATGAGCAGTTCTTC. This encodes CTLSKGVYNEQFF.

This clonotype was recorded a few times. V is TRBV5-5 and J is TRBJ2-2, with 7 bases fitting TRBD2. J gave up 4 bases and V 4 bases, and 7 bases lay outside the gene matches. CDR3 length: 15 residues. Looked up from germline, CDR1 is SGHKS and CDR2 is YYEKEE (reference sequence). The CDR3 DNA reads as TGTGCCAGCAGCCCGGGGGGAAGAGTCACCGGGGAGCTGTTTTTT. Protein sequence: CASSPGGRVTGELFF. Looking up the rest from reference TRBV5-5 and TRBJ2-2 gives the full variable domain: DAGVTQSPTHLIKTRGQQVTLRCSPISGHKSVSWYQQVLGQGPQFIFQYYEKEERGRGNFPDRFSARQFPNYSSELNVNALLLGDSALYLCASSPGGRVTGELFFGEGSRLTVL.

The sample holds a few counts of this clonotype. CDR3 sequence reads: CASSVGGHLNTEAFF. Written as DNA, the CDR3 is TGTGCCAGCAGCGTAGGGGGACACCTAAACACTGAAGCTTTCTTT. The chain couples TRBV9 to TRBJ1-1, with D perhaps TRBD1 (6 bases). V lost 0 bases, J lost 2 bases, and 11 bases lay in between. The CDR3 has 15 amino acids. CDR1 and CDR2 (germline): SGDLS, YYNGEE.

V is TRBV7-2 and J is TRBJ1-3; D gene unclear. CDR3 size: 13 residues. With 0 bases removed from V and 0 bases from J, the gap between germline ends came to 0 bases. The germline CDR1 and CDR2 sequences are SGHTA and FQGNSA. In nucleotides, the CDR3 is TGTGCCAGCAGCTTAGCCTCTGGAAACACCATATATTTT. Its translation is CASSLASGNTIYF.

The V call is TRBV4-2, the J call TRBJ2-4; 9 bases align to TRBD2. The CDR3 extends over 17 amino acids. The V gene's germline CDR1 is LGHNA and CDR2 YNFKEQ. V lost 1 base and J lost 7; bases outside the gene matches: 11. CDR3 bases: TGTGCCAGCAGCCAAGCTCCTAGCGGGGAGCCTAACAACATTCAGTACTTC. Amino acids: CASSQAPSGEPNNIQYF.

This clonotype was seen more than once but under ten times. The chain couples TRBV15 to TRBJ2-7, with D possibly being TRBD2 (6 bases). V lost 2 bases to trimming and J lost 7 bases, with 9 bases between them. CDR1 and CDR2 (germline): LNHNV, YYDKDF (reference sequence). CDR3 length: 12 residues. As DNA, the CDR3 is TGTGCCACCAGCAGACCGGGACTGGAGCAGTACTTC. It codes for CATSRPGLEQYF.

V usage is TRBV2 and J usage is TRBJ2-2; possible D gene TRBD2, 5 bases. V lost 5 bases and J lost 1, with 8 bases in between. The germline gives CDR1 SNHLY, CDR2 FYNNEI. This CDR3 has 14 amino acids. The CDR3 sequence: CASSSRENTGELFF. CDR3 in DNA: TGTGCCAGCAGTTCTCGGGAGAACACCGGGGAGCTGTTTTTT. The full variable domain, rest sourced from reference TRBV2 and TRBJ2-2, is EPEVTQTPSHQVTQMGQEVILRCVPISNHLYFYWYRQILGQKVEFLVSFYNNEISEKSEIFDDQFSVERPDGSNFTLKIRSTKLEDSAMYFCASSSRENTGELFFGEGSRLTVL.

This clonotype was observed a few times. V and J are TRBV20-1 and TRBJ2-3, with TRBD2 as a possible D gene (6 bases). Germline-derived CDR1 and CDR2 are DFQATT and SNEGSKA (reference sequence). V was cut by 2 bases and J by 2 bases, with 11 bases left in between. The CDR3 totals 14 residues. CDR3 sequence: CSARTGLHTDTQYF. The DNA of the CDR3 is TGCAGTGCTAGAACCGGACTACACACAGATACGCAGTATTTT.

V usage is TRBV2 and J usage is TRBJ2-4; tentatively, D is TRBD1 (5 bases). Per germline, CDR1 SNHLY and CDR2 FYNNEI. Trimming took off 7 bases at V and 0 bases at J, with 16 bases between the two ends. This CDR3 region has 16 residues. The CDR3 DNA is TGTGCCAGCACTTCGACAGTAACCTTAGCCAAAAACATTCAGTACTTC. It encodes CASTSTVTLAKNIQYF.

The sample holds a few counts of this clonotype. The chain joins TRBV4-1 to TRBJ2-5; D uncertain. The CDR3 consists of 15 residues. Germline CDR1 is MGHRA and CDR2 is YSYEKL. V was shortened by 0 bases and J by 1 base, with 9 bases between the two germline ends. CDR3 loop: CASSQETDIQETQYF. CDR3 sequence (DNA): TGCGCCAGCAGCCAAGAAACAGACATCCAAGAGACCCAGTACTTC.

This clonotype appeared a few times. CDR3 in DNA: TGCGCCAGCAGGGAGGTAGGAGAGACCCAGTACTTC. It is translated as CASREVGETQYF. This chain uses TRBV10-2 with TRBJ2-5; weak D call: TRBD2 (5 bases). The CDR3 has 12 amino acids. Germline CDR1 and CDR2: WSHSY and SAAADI. V gave up 6 bases and J gave up 4 bases, with 9 bases separating them.

The chain joins TRBV12-3 or TRBV12-4 to TRBJ1-6; a weak D match, TRBD1 (6 bases). The V and J ends lost 5 bases and 9 bases respectively, with 17 bases between them. The CDR3 is 15 amino acids. As DNA, the CDR3 is TGTGCCAGCAGTGAACAGGGTATTTTTAGTTCACCCCTCCACTTT. Its translation: CASSEQGIFSSPLHF.

The chain joins TRBV11-2 to TRBJ2-5, with 9 bases matching TRBD2. Germline V gene data show CDR1 as SGHAT and CDR2 as FQNNGV. With V trimmed by 5 bases and J by 4 bases, 8 bases remained unmatched. This CDR3 spans 15 amino acids. The CDR3 loop is CASSPGPRGGETQYF. DNA of the CDR3: TGTGCCAGCAGCCCCGGTCCGCGGGGGGGAGAGACCCAGTACTTC.

The CDR3 reads CASSLEGLRHQETQYF. CDR3 nucleotide sequence: TGTGCCAGCTCACTAGAAGGGCTTCGTCACCAAGAGACCCAGTACTTC. This chain uses TRBV18 with TRBJ2-5, with D unclear. V lost 4 bases and J lost 0, with 15 bases in between. Germline-derived CDR1 and CDR2 are KGHSH and LQKENI. The CDR3 loop spans 16 amino acids. The entire variable domain, with the rest obtained from reference TRBV18 and TRBJ2-5, is as follows: NAGVMQNPRHLVRRRGQEARLRCSPMKGHSHVYWYRQLPEEGLKFMVYLQKENIIDESGMPKERFSAEFPKEGPSILRIQQVVRGDSAAYFCASSLEGLRHQETQYFGPGTRLLVL.

This clonotype has only a few counts. The rearrangement links TRBV20-1 to TRBJ2-1, with 14 nucleotides matching TRBD2. Per the germline V gene, CDR1 is DFQATT and CDR2 is SNEGSKA (reference sequence). There are 17 residues in the CDR3. The junction had 6 bases not matched to a gene; V was cut back by 1 base and J by 4 bases. The CDR3: CSARGTSGGLRYNEQFF. The CDR3 region has the DNA TGCAGTGCTAGAGGGACTAGCGGGGGGTTAAGGTACAATGAGCAGTTCTTC.

This rearrangement joins TRBV25-1 to TRBJ2-2; 8 nucleotides agree with TRBD1. This CDR3 has 16 residues. The germline V gene encodes CDR1 MGHDK and CDR2 SYGVNS. The V segment lost 4 bases and the J segment 5 bases; nucleotides outside the gene matches: 9. The CDR3 DNA sequence: TGTGCCAGCAGTGCAATAACAGGGGGAGAGACCGGGGAGCTGTTTTTT. Protein sequence: CASSAITGGETGELFF.

This chain links TRBV3-1 with TRBJ2-2; no firm D call. V shed 3 bases and J shed 2 bases, with 7 bases lying between them. Germline V gene data show CDR1 as LGHDT and CDR2 as YNNKEL (reference sequence). This CDR3 region has 14 residues. The CDR3 DNA reads TGTGCCAGCAGCCATCACAAAAACACCGGGGAGCTGTTTTTT. Translating it yields CASSHHKNTGELFF.

This clonotype was seen once. Relative to the germline gene, one junction end is altered; a read error may explain this. J is TRBJ2-1 and V is TRBV3-1; 7 positions match TRBD2. Germline V gene data show CDR1 as LGHDT and CDR2 as YNNKEL (reference sequence). The CDR3 runs to 15 residues. This CDR3 reads CASSKEGAGHNEQFF. Written as DNA, the CDR3 is TGTGCCAGCAGCAAAGAGGGAGCGGGGCACAATGAGCAGTTCTTC.

J is TRBJ2-2 and V is TRBV11-3; 11 nucleotides line up with TRBD2. The ends lost 5 bases at V and 3 bases at J; junction bases unmatched: 2. CDR1 is SGHNT and CDR2 is YENEEA in the germline V gene. This CDR3 has 15 amino acids. The CDR3 is CASSPSGGHTGELFF. Written as DNA, the CDR3 is TGTGCCAGCAGCCCTAGCGGGGGGCACACCGGGGAGCTGTTTTTT.